The 25 T cell receptor beta chains listed next were all sequenced from one sample in a study of T-cell memory formation after mild COVID-19. TCRdb passed the 5' RACE reads through MiXCR, listing each CDR3 protein once. Of 150,000 to 200,000 distinct CDR3 sequences detected, around a tenth appear once; the ten largest clones hold approximately 3.4%. Sequenced: PBMCs or a T cell subset sorted from them (not recorded which). All receptors come from a man between 18 and 29 years old who had mild COVID-19 (a few samples of this study predate the infection). Cell type and time point are not known.

This clonotype was counted at least ten times. V and J are TRBV2 and TRBJ2-1; D is possibly TRBD1 (6 bases). Trimming cost V 10 bases and J 5 bases, with 15 bases left between them. From germline, CDR1 is SNHLY and CDR2 FYNNEI. This CDR3 has 13 residues. This CDR3 reads CATQGWLNNEQFF. CDR3 bases: TGTGCCACCCAGGGGTGGCTGAACAATGAGCAGTTCTTC.

This clonotype was detected a few times. The CDR3: CASALDGVLNTEAFF. The DNA of the CDR3 is TGTGCCAGCGCGTTGGATGGGGTTTTGAACACTGAAGCTTTCTTT. This chain links TRBV7-2 with TRBJ1-1; D gene ambiguous. This CDR3 is 15 amino acids long. The germline gives CDR1 SGHTA, CDR2 FQGNSA. V was pared by 8 bases and J by 0 bases, with 16 bases between.

This clonotype was observed a few times. The chain uses TRBV7-2 and TRBJ1-4, with 9 bases lining up with TRBD1. V shed 5 bases, J shed 7 bases, and the junction held 11 bases outside the gene matches. This CDR3 has 16 residues. The V gene's germline CDR1 is SGHTA and CDR2 FQGNSA. In DNA, the CDR3 is TGTGCCAGCAGCCTAAACCCACAGGGGGCGGGTGAAAAACTGTTTTTT. This encodes CASSLNPQGAGEKLFF. Supplemented by reference TRBV7-2 and TRBJ1-4, the full variable domain reads GAGVSQSPSNKVTEKGKDVELRCDPISGHTALYWYRQSLGQGLEFLIYFQGNSAPDKSGLPSDRFSAERTGGSVSTLTIQRTQQEDSAVYLCASSLNPQGAGEKLFFGSGTQLSVL.

In this sample, this clonotype turned up many times. V is TRBV7-8 and J is TRBJ2-5; the D gene is possibly TRBD2 (6 bases). CDR1 and CDR2 from the germline V gene are SGHVS and FQNEAQ. V was trimmed by 1 base and J by 5 bases, leaving 17 bases between them. CDR3 length equals 16 residues. The chain's CDR3 is CASSLGVGGVIETQYF. The CDR3 DNA is TGTGCCAGCAGCTTAGGGGTCGGCGGGGTCATCGAGACCCAGTACTTC.

This clonotype was found a few times. Here the CDR3 reads CASSLADPGSGNTIYF. In nucleotides, the CDR3 is TGTGCCAGCAGTTTAGCCGATCCTGGCTCTGGAAACACCATATATTTT. V gene TRBV12-3 or TRBV12-4 combines with J gene TRBJ1-3, with D uncertain. The CDR3 runs 16 residues. Trimming left V 0 bases short and J 0 bases short, with 9 bases between.

This clonotype came up many times. This chain joins TRBV20-1 and TRBJ1-1; D uncertain. This CDR3 has 12 amino acids. The germline gives CDR1 DFQATT, CDR2 SNEGSKA (reference sequence). With 3 bases removed from V and 3 bases from J, the gap between germline ends came to 8 bases. The CDR3 region has the DNA TGCAGTGCTAGGGTTCGCGACACTGAAGCTTTCTTT. Protein sequence: CSARVRDTEAFF.

The genes are TRBV29-1 and TRBJ2-3; TRBD1 is a possible D gene (6 bases). Between the trimmed V and J ends, which lost 7 bases and 3 bases, there was a span of 17 bases. The CDR3 has 14 residues. Germline values: CDR1 SQVTM, CDR2 ANQGSEA. The CDR3: CSALQGLQTDTQYF. CDR3 sequence (DNA): TGCAGCGCTCTCCAGGGGCTGCAAACAGATACGCAGTATTTT.

The rearrangement joins TRBV4-2 to TRBJ2-3; no reliable D call. Germline-derived CDR1 and CDR2 are LGHNA and YNFKEQ. The CDR3 has 16 residues. Trimming removed 0 bases at V and 0 bases at J, with 10 bases between. The CDR3 here is CASSQDRAASTDTQYF. Written as DNA, the CDR3 is TGTGCCAGCAGCCAAGATAGGGCCGCTAGCACAGATACGCAGTATTTT.

With regard to this clonotype: The CDR3 end shows no conserved phenylalanine or tryptophan, and so a read error is likely. The chain recombines TRBV7-6 with TRBJ2-1; D is tentatively TRBD1 or TRBD2 (6 bases each). CDR1 and CDR2 from the germline V gene are SGHVS and FNYEAQ. V was pared by 5 bases and J by 1 base, with 12 bases between. The CDR3 spans 15 residues. The DNA of the CDR3 is TGTGCCAGCAGCCCAGGAGGGGGGTCCTACAATGAGCAGTTCTTG. Translating it yields CASSPGGGSYNEQFL.

The CDR3 nucleotides read TGTGCCAGCAGCCCACAGGGACTAGGAGGGTCAGATACGCAGTATTTT. Its translation is CASSPQGLGGSDTQYF. The chain links TRBV7-2 to TRBJ2-3, with 8 bases matching TRBD2. CDR1 is SGHTA and CDR2 is FQGNSA in the germline V gene. This CDR3 spans 16 amino acids. V dropped 5 bases and J dropped 4; count of bases not matched to a gene: 11. Full variable domain (remainder filled in from reference TRBV7-2 and TRBJ2-3): GAGVSQSPSNKVTEKGKDVELRCDPISGHTALYWYRQSLGQGLEFLIYFQGNSAPDKSGLPSDRFSAERTGGSVSTLTIQRTQQEDSAVYLCASSPQGLGGSDTQYFGPGTRLTVL.

Written as DNA, the CDR3 is TGCAGTGCTCGCGGGGGCCTCACTGAAGCTTTCTTT. It yields the protein CSARGGLTEAFF. V is TRBV20-1 and J is TRBJ1-1; D might be TRBD1 (6 bases). Looked up from germline, CDR1 is DFQATT and CDR2 is SNEGSKA (reference sequence). The CDR3 sequence is 12 residues long. V lost 5 bases to trimming and J lost 4 bases, with 11 bases between them.

The table lists this clonotype with a few counts. The chain recombines TRBV5-1 with TRBJ2-3; 10 bases map to TRBD1. Germline values: CDR1 SGHRS, CDR2 YFSETQ. V lost 5 bases and J lost 4; bases outside the gene matches: 4. The length of the CDR3 is 14 residues. As DNA, the CDR3 is TGCGCCAGCAGACCCGGGACAGGGGCAGATACGCAGTATTTT. It yields the protein CASRPGTGADTQYF.

Many counts were recorded for this clonotype. The chain uses TRBV11-2 and TRBJ1-2, with a tentative D call TRBD1 (6 bases). Germline CDR1 reads SGHAT; CDR2 reads FQNNGV. The CDR3 has 14 residues. Trimming took off 0 bases at V and 4 bases at J, with 9 bases between the two ends. The CDR3 region is CASSLDQGSYGYTF. In DNA, the CDR3 is TGTGCCAGCAGCTTAGATCAGGGGAGCTATGGCTACACCTTC.

The V call is TRBV5-1, the J call TRBJ1-5; 9 nucleotides agree with TRBD1. The CDR3 sequence is 14 residues long. The trim removed 3 bases at V and 6 bases at J, leaving 4 bases unmatched. CDR1 and CDR2 (germline): SGHRS, YFSETQ. CDR3 nucleotides: TGCGCCAGCAGCTCGGACAGGGGTGGTCAGCCCCAGCATTTT. Translation gives CASSSDRGGQPQHF.

This clonotype occurred a few times. The genes are TRBV4-2 and TRBJ2-2, with D possibly being TRBD1 (6 bases). The CDR3 spans 17 residues. Germline-derived CDR1 and CDR2 are LGHNA and YNFKEQ. V was cut by 1 base and J by 5 bases, with 17 bases left in between. The CDR3 DNA follows: TGTGCCAGCAGCCAAGCCGGGGCAGGGGTGGAAACCGGGGAGCTGTTTTTT. This codes for CASSQAGAGVETGELFF.

The chain is built from TRBV7-3 and TRBJ2-3; 7 bases line up with TRBD2. The CDR3 consists of 17 residues. CDR1 SGHTA and CDR2 FQGTGA come from the germline V gene. Trimming at V came to 2 bases and at J to 0 bases, leaving 8 bases not matched to a gene. CDR3 residues: CASSLFDGLGSTDTQYF. CDR3 in DNA: TGTGCCAGCAGCTTATTCGATGGACTAGGGAGCACAGATACGCAGTATTTT.

The genes are TRBV2 and TRBJ1-6; TRBD1 matches 8 bases. CDR1 is SNHLY and CDR2 is FYNNEI in the germline V gene. This CDR3 contains 13 residues. V trimming: 4 bases; J trimming: 9 bases; junction bases outside the gene matches: 2. This CDR3 is CASSGQGTSPLHF. Here the CDR3 DNA reads TGTGCCAGCAGTGGACAGGGGACTTCACCCCTCCACTTT.

This chain connects TRBV20-1 to TRBJ1-1, with 9 bases identical to TRBD1. CDR1 DFQATT and CDR2 SNEGSKA come from the germline V gene (reference sequence). Trimming removed 2 bases from V and 6 bases from J; junction bases left unmatched: 13. The CDR3 has 16 residues. CDR3 DNA sequence: TGCAGTGCTAGAAGTACCGGGACAGGGTTAGTCGCTGAAGCTTTCTTT. This sequence encodes CSARSTGTGLVAEAFF.

This chain connects TRBV4-2 to TRBJ1-5; the D is unclear. The CDR3 is 17 amino acids. V was trimmed by 4 bases and J by 0 bases, leaving 16 bases between them. Looked up from germline, CDR1 is LGHNA and CDR2 is YNFKEQ. The CDR3: CASSLGLGAYSNQPQHF. The CDR3 DNA follows: TGTGCCAGCAGCCTAGGATTGGGAGCCTATAGCAATCAGCCCCAGCATTTT.

This clonotype was recorded many times. The chain has TRBV3-1 and TRBJ2-5, with 9 bases that match TRBD1. Germline assignment: CDR1 LGHDT and CDR2 YNNKEL (reference sequence). The J segment lost 4 bases and the V segment lost 4 bases, leaving 4 bases of the junction unmatched. This CDR3 is 14 amino acids long. CDR3 loop: CASSRLDRGETQYF. The CDR3 DNA follows: TGTGCCAGCAGCCGGCTGGACAGGGGAGAGACCCAGTACTTC.

This clonotype showed up just a few times. The V gene is TRBV20-1, the J gene TRBJ2-5, with 8 bases lining up with TRBD1. CDR3 size: 13 residues. The germline V gene has CDR1 DFQATT and CDR2 SNEGSKA (reference sequence). V lost 4 bases and J lost 4; bases outside the gene matches: 5. CDR3 DNA: TGCAGTGCTACAGGGGGCCAGGTAGAGACCCAGTACTTC. Translating it yields CSATGGQVETQYF.

This clonotype was found a few times. This chain uses TRBV6-5 with TRBJ1-2; D is unclear. The CDR3 is 13 amino acids. Trimming stripped 7 bases from V and 7 bases from J, with 16 bases between. CDR1 is MNHEY and CDR2 is SVGAGI in the germline V gene. CDR3 DNA sequence: TGTGCCAGCACCGACCGGTCCGGTAGTGGCTACACCTTC. Its protein product is CASTDRSGSGYTF.

A few counts support this clonotype. The chain has TRBV27 and TRBJ1-5; the D is unclear. This CDR3 has 13 amino acids. Germline-derived CDR1 and CDR2 are MNHEY and SMNVEV (reference sequence). The V end lost 6 bases, the J end lost 6 bases, and 12 bases lay between the germline ends. The CDR3 reads CASSSSDIQPQHF. CDR3 bases: TGTGCCAGCAGCTCCAGTGACATTCAGCCCCAGCATTTT.

There are a few counts of this clonotype. V is TRBV20-1 and J is TRBJ1-5, with D tentatively TRBD1 (6 bases). Trimming pared 8 bases from V and 0 bases from J, leaving 17 bases between. Germline CDR1 is DFQATT and CDR2 is SNEGSKA (reference sequence). The CDR3 runs 15 residues. The CDR3 here is CSSSEGGYSNQPQHF. The CDR3 DNA reads as TGCAGTTCCTCGGAGGGGGGTTATAGCAATCAGCCCCAGCATTTT.

For the CDR3, the DNA is TGCGCCAGCAGCCAAGAGGGACAGGGGGTTCTTTCTGGAAACACCATATATTTT. Its protein product is CASSQEGQGVLSGNTIYF. The chain recombines TRBV4-3 with TRBJ1-3; 11 nucleotides line up with TRBD1. This CDR3 region has 18 residues. Unmatched junction bases numbered 5, after V lost 0 bases and J lost 1 base. Germline V gene data show CDR1 as LGHNA and CDR2 as YSLEER.